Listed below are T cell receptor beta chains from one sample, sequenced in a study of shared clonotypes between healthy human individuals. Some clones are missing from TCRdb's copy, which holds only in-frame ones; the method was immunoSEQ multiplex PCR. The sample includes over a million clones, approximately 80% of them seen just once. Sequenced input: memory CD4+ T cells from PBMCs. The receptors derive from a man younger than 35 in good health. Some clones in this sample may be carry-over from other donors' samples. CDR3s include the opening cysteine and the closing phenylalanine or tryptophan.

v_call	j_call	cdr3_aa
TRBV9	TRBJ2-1	CASTRSGAGGYHNEQFF
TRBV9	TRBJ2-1	CASSVGWERLFF
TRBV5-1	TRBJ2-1	CASSLQPAPNNEQFF
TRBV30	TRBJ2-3	CAWSAGAGGIDTQYF
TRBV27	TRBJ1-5	CASSNRKGVGSLYSNQPQHF
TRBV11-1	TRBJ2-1	CASSLRDAYNEQFF
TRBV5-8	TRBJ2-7	CASSSTGGYEQYF
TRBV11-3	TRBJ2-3	CASSTGTRVYF
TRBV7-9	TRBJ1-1	CASSLAHVNTEAFF
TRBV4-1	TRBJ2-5	CASSRPLAGPTRETQYF
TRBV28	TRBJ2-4	CASSSNPVVQYF
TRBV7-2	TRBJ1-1	CASSPPAASAKAFF
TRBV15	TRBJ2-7	CATSREGGSYEQYF
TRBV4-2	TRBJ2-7	CASSPGGSGGYEQYF
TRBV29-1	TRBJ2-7	CSVGRDRAYEQYF
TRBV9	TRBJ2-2	CASSVDGINTGELFF
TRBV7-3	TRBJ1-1	CASSDQGRAGNTEAFF
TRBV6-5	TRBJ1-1	CASSYGGTEAFF
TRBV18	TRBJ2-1	CASSKVSNEQFF
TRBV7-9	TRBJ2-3	CASSSTSGRTQYF
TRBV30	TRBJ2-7	CAWSVQGHEQYF
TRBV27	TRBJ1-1	CASSTPRYRGRPNTEAFF
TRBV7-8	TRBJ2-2	CASSSGTSGRPNTGELFF
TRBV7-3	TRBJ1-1	CASSLQGASSDEAFF
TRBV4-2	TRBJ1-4	CASSQDRDRNEKLFF
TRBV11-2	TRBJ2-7	CASSRTSARDSYEQYF
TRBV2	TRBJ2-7	CASSDQQGANEQYF
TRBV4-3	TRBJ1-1	CASSQSLTEGRLAFF
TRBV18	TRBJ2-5	CASSPGTIRGETQYF
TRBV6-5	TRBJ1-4	CATSPGGATNEKLFF
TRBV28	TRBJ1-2	CASSSPGAELYGYTF
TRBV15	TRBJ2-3	CATSRGETGGSDTQYF
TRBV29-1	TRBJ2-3	CSVFILAGITDTQYF
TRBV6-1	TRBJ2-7	CASVNSYEQYF
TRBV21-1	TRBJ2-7	CASSIPPLGTGCYEQYF
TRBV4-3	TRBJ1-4	CASSWWVTANEKLFF
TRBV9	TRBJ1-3	CASSPHGEGAGNTIYF
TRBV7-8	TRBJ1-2	CASSLAGLGGYTF
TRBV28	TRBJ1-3	CASSPGGSNSGNTIYF
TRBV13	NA	CASSLVGGAGGELFF
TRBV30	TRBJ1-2	CAWKDTGTGYTF
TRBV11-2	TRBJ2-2	CASSFHTNLGGELFF
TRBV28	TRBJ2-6	CASSNSESSGANVLTF
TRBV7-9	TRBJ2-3	CASSSRGDSTDTQYF
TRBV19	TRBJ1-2	CASSRGQGRDGYTF
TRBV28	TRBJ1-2	CASSLSGQGKGTNYGYTF
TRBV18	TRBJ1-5	CASSPRPVQGTNQPQHF
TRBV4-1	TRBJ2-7	CASSQGGTDGTRVKYF
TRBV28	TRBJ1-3	CASSLYHRGQNTIYF
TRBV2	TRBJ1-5	CASKSGGGPQPQHF
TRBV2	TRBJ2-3	CASSEARTPTPGTDTQYF
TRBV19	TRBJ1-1	CASSIRIGQAAGTEAFF
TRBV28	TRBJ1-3	CASSYGTRSGNTIYF
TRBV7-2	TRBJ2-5	CATSPEGGTVGEETQYF
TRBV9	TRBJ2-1	CASSGSASSYNEQFF
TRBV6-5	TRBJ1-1	CASSPRRGETEAFF
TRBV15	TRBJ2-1	CATSKLAGVANEQFF
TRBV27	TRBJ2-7	CASSQAGQYF
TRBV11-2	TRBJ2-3	CASSLQQSWTDTQYF
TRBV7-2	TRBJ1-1	CASSPWGNTEAFF